The subject of this entry is one TCR beta chain. Its antigen is currently not known. No much larger clonotype is one base removed from it; base qualities were not supplied. Library generation was performed with the immunoSEQ multiplex PCR assay. Rearranged TCR beta chain sequences were amplified using the hsTCRB Kit according to the manufacturer's protocol. TCRB libraries were sequenced on an Illumina MiSeq. In the source study's methods: The kit vendor's proprietary platform handled demultiplexing, trimming and gene mapping. In TCRdb, the immuneACCESS table is reduced to in-frame sequences with V and J assigned. These tables do not hold every clone; where another copy was compared, an unresolved V gene accounts for under half, and the others remain unexplained. That table gives V, J and clone size, and the DNA gave D and trimming. The sample contains about 69,000 clones, roughly 86% of them found a single time. About 2% of the sample goes to the ten largest clones.

The sample originates from a study of a mutant IDH1 vaccine in newly diagnosed glioma (dated by TCRdb to the early 2020s). Notes on the research overall: Vaccination was initiated 4-6 weeks after radiotherapy alone, or concurrently with temozolomide cycles in the chemotherapy-containing groups. Longitudinal TCRB deep sequencing was done for fewer than 30 treated patients, wherever samples were available for exploratory analyses. The week-35 safety follow-up was designated visit V12, and the week-47 end of study was designated visit V13. Before enrollment, patients had received standard therapy of radiotherapy alone, temozolomide alone, or radiochemotherapy with temozolomide; most received the combination. Peripheral blood was drawn at six visits: V03 (baseline), V05, V07, V10, V12 and V13. Of the roughly 30 treated patients, approximately 60% were male and 37.5% were female, and a mean age of approximately 40 years was recorded. What the work shows at the level of the full study, not this receptor alone: Pseudoprogression seemed to be unrelated to changes in the top peripheral T cell clonotypes found by TCRB sequencing. According to the authors, sample limitations meant that analyses of patient blood samples could not be reproduced. Selection of PBMC samples for TCRB deep sequencing was based on availability. Immune responses induced by the vaccine were seen in around 93% of patients across multiple MHC alleles.

Between the V and J ends, shortened by 3 bases and 4 bases respectively, the junction contains 11 bases. CDR3 length: 15 amino acids, cysteine to phenylalanine. Of all the DNA, just the CDR3 is kept, 45 bases in frame from base 1. CDR1 and CDR2 are drawn from the germline V gene: SGHRS, YFSETQ. The time point label, as the study defines it: week 35, safety follow-up. Every vaccine dose consisted of 300 ug of a 20-mer mutant IDH1 peptide in Montanide, administered subcutaneously together with topical imiquimod. Patients were given eight vaccinations, in weeks 1, 3, 5, 7, 11, 15, 19 and 23, which matched visits V03 through V10. Newly diagnosed WHO grade 3 or 4 IDH1-mutant astrocytomas showing loss of nuclear ATRX were present in the donors. The samples were drawn from NOA16, a multicentre, single-arm, open-label phase I trial in Germany that tested a mutant IDH1 peptide vaccine in humans for the first time. The DNeasy Blood and Tissue Kit was used to extract genomic DNA from EDTA blood for TCRB sequencing.

The source was PBMCs, collected from a glioma patient whose treatment included an IDH1 peptide vaccine. The chain uses TRBV5-1 and TRBJ2-6; TRBD2 is possibly the D segment (5 matching bases). This clonotype was sampled from a man aged 25-45 years with glioma. CDR3 reads: CASSSLEAGANVLTF. DNA sequence: TGCGCCAGCAGCTCCCTGGAGGCCGGGGCCAACGTCCTGACTTTC. Reference TRBV5-1 and TRBJ2-6 proteins supply the regions before and after the CDR3; the full variable domain is: KAGVTQTPRYLIKTRGQQVTLSCSPISGHRSVSWYQQTPGQGLQFLFEYFSETQRNKGNFPGRFSGRQFSNSRSEMNVSTLELGDSALYLCASSSLEAGANVLTFGAGSRLTVL.